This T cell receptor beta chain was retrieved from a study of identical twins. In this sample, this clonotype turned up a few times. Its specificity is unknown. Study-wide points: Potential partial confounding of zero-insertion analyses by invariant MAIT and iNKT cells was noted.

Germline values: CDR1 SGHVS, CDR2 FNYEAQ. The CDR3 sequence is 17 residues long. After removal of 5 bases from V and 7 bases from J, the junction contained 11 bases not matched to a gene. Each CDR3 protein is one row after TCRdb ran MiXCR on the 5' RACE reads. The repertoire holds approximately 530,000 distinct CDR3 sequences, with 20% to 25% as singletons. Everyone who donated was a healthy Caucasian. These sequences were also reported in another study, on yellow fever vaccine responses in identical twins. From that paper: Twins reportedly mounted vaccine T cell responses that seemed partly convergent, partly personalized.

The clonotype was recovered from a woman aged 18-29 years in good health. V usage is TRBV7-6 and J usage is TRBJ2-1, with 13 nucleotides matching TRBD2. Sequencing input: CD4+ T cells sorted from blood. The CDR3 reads CASSHTSGGAIFNEQFF. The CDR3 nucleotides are TGTGCCAGCAGCCATACTAGCGGGGGGGCCATTTTTAATGAGCAGTTCTTC. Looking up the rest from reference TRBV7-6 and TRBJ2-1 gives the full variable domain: GAGVSQSPRYKVTKRGQDVALRCDPISGHVSLYWYRQALGQGPEFLTYFNYEAQQDKSGLPNDRFSAERPEGSISTLTIQRTEQRDSAMYRCASSHTSGGAIFNEQFFGPGTRLTVL.